Sequencing of this T cell receptor (beta chain) was carried out in a study of type 1 and type 2 diabetes patients. Overall study context: Samples came from type 1 diabetic, type 2 diabetic or nondiabetic people, recruited in China.

PCR was run on genomic DNA. Multiplex PCR with 30 forward and 13 reverse primers amplified the TCR beta CDR3. From the multiplex PCR reads, TCRdb called clonotypes with MiXCR, one entry per CDR3 protein. This table holds more than 250,000 distinct CDR3 sequences, 45% to 60% found once. This CDR3 spans 13 amino acids. Germline V CDR1 and CDR2: SNHLY, FYNNEI. V lost 8 bases, J lost 3 bases, and 13 bases lay in between. Study-wide results and caveats: With limited T2D and control samples, some T1D-only expanded clones may not be T1D-specific.

This clonotype appeared many times. Its antigen is unidentified. Source material: peripheral blood mononuclear cells (PBMCs). The chain uses TRBV2 and TRBJ2-5; D remains unclear. The sequence derives from a man younger than 35 with type 2 diabetes. CDR3 sequence reads: CASGWVRKETQYF. CDR3 nucleotide sequence: TGTGCCAGCGGGTGGGTGAGGAAAGAGACCCAGTACTTC.